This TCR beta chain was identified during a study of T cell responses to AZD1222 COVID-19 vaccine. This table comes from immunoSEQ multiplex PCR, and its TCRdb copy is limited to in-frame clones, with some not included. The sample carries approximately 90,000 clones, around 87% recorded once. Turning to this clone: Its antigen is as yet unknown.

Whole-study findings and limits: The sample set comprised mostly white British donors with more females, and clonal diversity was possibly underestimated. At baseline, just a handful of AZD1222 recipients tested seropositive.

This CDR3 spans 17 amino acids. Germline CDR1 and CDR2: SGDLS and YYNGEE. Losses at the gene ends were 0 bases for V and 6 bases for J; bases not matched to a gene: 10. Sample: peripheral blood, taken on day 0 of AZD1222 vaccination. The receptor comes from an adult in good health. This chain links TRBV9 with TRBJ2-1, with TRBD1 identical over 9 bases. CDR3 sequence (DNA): TGTGCCAGCAGCGTAGGCGGGACAGGGAGTCTGGGCAATGAGCAGTTCTTC. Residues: CASSVGGTGSLGNEQFF.